This T cell receptor beta chain originates from a study of T-cell reconstitution after alpha-beta-depleted transplantation in children. Researchers prepared the TCRbeta library using unique molecular identifiers, the study reports. TCRdb reprocessed the PCR reads with MiXCR, giving one entry per CDR3 protein. Of around 380,000 distinct CDR3 sequences in the sample, roughly 10% were seen once. This clonotype came up many times. This CDR3 has 16 amino acids. The germline CDR1 and CDR2 sequences are LNHNV and YYDKDF (reference sequence). Trimming took off 0 bases at V and 7 bases at J, with 16 bases between the two ends.

The receptor's source is a human donor who donated a stem cell graft to a child with acute myeloid leukemia. Sequencing used PBMCs from the stem cell graft donor, obtained from the stem cell graft. V gene TRBV15 combines with J gene TRBJ2-1; maybe TRBD2 (5 bases). CDR3 bases: TGTGCCACCAGCAGAGATCTGGGGAGCCTATTGAATGAGCAGTTCTTC. Its translation: CATSRDLGSLLNEQFF.